Included here is one T cell receptor beta chain sequence, with context. Germline CDR1 reads SNHLY; CDR2 reads FYNNEI. The CDR3 contains 14 residues. Unmatched junction bases numbered 8, after V lost 7 bases and J lost 3 bases. The data originate from a study of OX40 agonist ivuxolimab in advanced cancers. Measured with immunoSEQ multiplex PCR; TCRdb has only the in-frame clones, and not every one. The data contain under 95,000 clones, 87% of them seen just once; the ten biggest clones take up roughly 1.4%. This material consisted of CD4+ or CD8+ T cells sorted from blood, taken in a trial of the OX40 agonist ivuxolimab. The clonotype comes from an adult with an advanced solid tumor such as melanoma, head and neck, liver or kidney cancer. This chain connects TRBV2 to TRBJ1-2; 7 bases match TRBD1. CDR3 region: CASTRTGVDYGYTF. Here the CDR3 DNA reads TGTGCCAGCACCCGGACAGGAGTTGACTATGGCTACACCTTC.